This is a list of T cell receptor beta chains from one sample in a study of T cells in Graves' hyperthyroidism and ophthalmopathy. Each CDR3 protein gets one entry after TCRdb re-called the multiplex PCR reads with MiXCR. This table has more than 50,000 distinct CDR3 sequences, roughly 52% appearing once. Sequences were obtained from blood. Receptors were obtained from a woman under 40 with Graves' ophthalmopathy. CDR3s include the opening cysteine and the closing phenylalanine or tryptophan. A D gene is named only where the DNA matches it firmly. Only some rows state a clone size, as once, few, many or a class for expanded clones.

size	D	V	J	CDR3	DNA
many	TRBD2	TRBV5-4	TRBJ2-2	CASTLTSGRASGELFF	TGTGCCAGCACCTTGACTAGCGGGAGGGCCTCCGGGGAGCTGTTTTTT
many	.	TRBV4-1	TRBJ2-1	CASSQEGAQGVDEQFF	TGCGCCAGCAGCCAAGAAGGGGCCCAAGGGGTCGATGAGCAGTTCTTC
medium-sized	.	TRBV15	TRBJ1-2	CATSRGANYGYTF	TGTGCCACCAGCAGAGGAGCTAACTATGGCTACACCTTC
.	.	TRBV4-1	TRBJ2-7	CASSQEGDSPYEQYF	TGCGCCAGCAGCCAAGAAGGGGATAGCCCCTACGAGCAGTACTTC
.	TRBD1	TRBV28	TRBJ2-6	CASSRSVRRGIANVLTF	TGTGCCAGCAGTAGAAGCGTGCGCAGGGGGATAGCCAACGTCCTGACTTTC
.	TRBD1	TRBV7-8	TRBJ1-1	CASSFRGLTEALF	TGTGCCAGCAGCTTCAGGGGGCTCACTGAAGCCCTCTTT
many	.	TRBV5-4	TRBJ2-3	CASTAREAATDTQYF	TGTGCCAGCACGGCCCGGGAAGCGGCCACAGATACGCAGTATTTT
many	TRBD2	TRBV19	TRBJ2-1	CASSQSWGLAGGDEQFF	TGTGCCAGTAGTCAATCCTGGGGACTAGCGGGAGGGGATGAGCAGTTCTTC
many	TRBD1	TRBV6-1	TRBJ2-1	CASRTGNNEQFF	TGTGCCAGCAGGACAGGGAATAATGAGCAGTTCTTC
.	.	TRBV15	TRBJ2-7	CAASSFGNYEQYF	TGTGCCGCCAGCAGTTTCGGGAACTACGAGCAGTACTTC
many	.	TRBV19	TRBJ1-5	CASSESRDPRGLQPQHF	TGTGCCAGTAGTGAGAGCCGGGACCCTCGAGGGTTGCAGCCCCAGCATTTT
.	.	TRBV7-9	TRBJ2-3	CASSLVAAGSTDTQYF	TGTGCCAGCAGCTTAGTGGCGGCGGGAAGCACAGATACGCAGTATTTT
many	.	TRBV29-1	TRBJ2-7	CSVAGGTPSYEQYF	TGCAGCGTTGCTGGGGGGACCCCCTCCTACGAGCAGTACTTC
.	.	TRBV7-3	TRBJ2-1	CASSFGGSVKEQFF	TGTGCCAGCAGCTTTGGGGGCTCTGTGAAGGAGCAGTTCTTC
once	TRBD2	TRBV7-7	TRBJ2-1	CASSPGLAAYNEQFF	TGTGCTAGCTCGCCGGGCCTAGCGGCCTACAATGAGCAGTTCTTC
many	.	TRBV2	TRBJ2-5	CASTGQHQETQYF	TGTGCCAGCACGGGCCAGCATCAAGAGACCCAGTACTTC
.	TRBD1	TRBV29-1	TRBJ2-5	CSVEASRGTGVETQYF	TGCAGCGTTGAAGCCAGCAGGGGGACAGGGGTAGAGACCCAGTACTTC
many	.	TRBV4-1	TRBJ1-3	CASSQVSSGNTIYF	TGCGCCAGCAGCCAAGTCAGCTCTGGAAACACCATATATTTT
.	TRBD1	TRBV5-1	TRBJ2-3	CASSWDRAGNEQYF	TGCGCCAGCAGCTGGGACAGGGCCGGGAATGAGCAGTATTTT
.	TRBD2	TRBV6-1	TRBJ2-5	CASTRTSGTQYF	TGTGCCAGCACTAGGACTAGCGGGACCCAGTACTTC
.	.	TRBV7-8	TRBJ2-7	CASSLGLATFAYEQYF	TGTGCCAGCAGCTTAGGCCTAGCCACGTTTGCCTACGAGCAGTACTTC
once	.	TRBV20-1	TRBJ1-5	CSASGISGGNQPQHF	TGCAGTGCTTCAGGAATTAGCGGTGGCAATCAGCCCCAGCATTTT
many	TRBD2	TRBV27	TRBJ2-1	CASTSLAGGYNEQFF	TGTGCCAGCACTTCACTAGCGGGTGGATACAATGAGCAGTTCTTC
.	TRBD1	TRBV7-9	TRBJ1-1	CASSRDRVIGGTEAFF	TGTGCCAGCAGCCGGGACAGGGTAATTGGCGGCACTGAAGCTTTCTTT
medium-sized	TRBD2	TRBV29-1	TRBJ2-7	CSVGLAGEYGDEQYF	TGCAGCGTTGGACTAGCGGGAGAGTATGGTGACGAGCAGTACTTC
.	.	TRBV6-5	TRBJ1-3	CASSWTVDAGNTIYF	TGTGCTAGCAGCTGGACGGTAGACGCTGGAAACACTATATATTTT
many	TRBD2	TRBV9	TRBJ2-7	CASSVEAGGHSYEQYF	TGTGCCAGCAGCGTAGAGGCGGGGGGGCACTCCTACGAGCAGTACTTC
many	TRBD2	TRBV7-9	TRBJ2-5	CASRQLAGETQYF	TGTGCCAGCAGGCAACTAGCGGGGGAGACCCAGTACTTC
.	.	TRBV7-3	TRBJ1-5	CASSPDMGPGRQPQHF	TGTGCCAGCAGCCCTGACATGGGGCCAGGGAGGCAGCCCCAGCATTTT
.	TRBD2	TRBV7-6	TRBJ2-1	CASSPLTSGSSSYNEQFF	TGTGCCAGCAGCCCATTGACTAGCGGTTCAAGCTCCTACAATGAGCAGTTCTTC
.	TRBD1	TRBV9	TRBJ1-1	CASSVPGQSPKTTEAFF	TGTGCCAGCAGCGTACCGGGACAGTCTCCAAAAACCACTGAAGCTTTCTTT
medium-sized	TRBD2	TRBV9	TRBJ2-3	CASSVGASGSGTDTQYF	TGTGCCAGCAGCGTAGGGGCTAGCGGGAGTGGCACAGATACGCAGTATTTT
many	.	TRBV20-1	TRBJ1-2	CSARPADAYGYTF	TGCAGTGCTCGGCCGGCCGACGCCTATGGCTACACCTTC
many	TRBD2	TRBV12-3/TRBV12-4	TRBJ2-5	CASSYRASGQETQYF	TGTGCCAGCAGTTATAGGGCTAGCGGACAAGAGACCCAGTACTTC
many	TRBD2	TRBV20-1	TRBJ2-1	CSARGGTSDNEQFF	TGCAGTGCTAGAGGTGGGACTAGCGACAATGAGCAGTTCTTC
many	TRBD2	TRBV20-1	TRBJ2-2	CSARGFLAGPGELFF	TGCAGTGCTAGAGGGTTCCTAGCGGGGCCCGGGGAGCTGTTTTTT
medium-sized	.	TRBV20-1	TRBJ1-6	CSASLGAGSPLHF	TGCAGTGCTAGTTTGGGGGCAGGATCACCCCTCCACTTT
many	TRBD1	TRBV6-1	TRBJ1-2	CASSGQGIGFPSYGYTF	TGTGCCAGCAGTGGACAGGGAATTGGTTTTCCCTCCTATGGCTACACCTTC
.	.	TRBV6-2/TRBV6-3	TRBJ1-4	CASSWKPEKLFF	TGTGCCAGCAGTTGGAAGCCGGAGAAACTGTTTTTT
.	TRBD1	TRBV2	TRBJ1-2	CASSAQGAGYGYTF	TGTGCCAGCAGTGCTCAGGGGGCTGGCTATGGCTACACCTTC
many	TRBD2	TRBV6-5	TRBJ2-1	CASSYLGLADEQFF	TGTGCCAGCAGTTACCTGGGACTAGCCGATGAGCAGTTCTTC
.	.	TRBV29-1	TRBJ2-3	CSVPEQRVTTDTQYF	TGCAGCGTCCCCGAACAGCGGGTGACCACAGATACGCAGTATTTT
many	TRBD1	TRBV7-2	TRBJ1-6	CASSPTQGVNSPLHF	TGTGCCAGCAGCCCGACACAGGGGGTTAATTCACCCCTCCACTTT
many	TRBD1	TRBV11-2	TRBJ2-5	CASSLGGQGCSQETQYF	TGTGCCAGCAGCTTAGGGGGACAGGGTTGCTCCCAAGAGACCCAGTACTTC
many	.	TRBV5-1	TRBJ1-2	CASSRRGTPTEGYTF	TGCGCCAGCAGCCGAAGAGGGACACCCACTGAGGGCTACACCTTC
many	TRBD2	TRBV7-3	TRBJ2-2	CASSLLAGGGELFF	TGTGCCAGCAGCTTACTAGCGGGAGGTGGGGAGCTGTTTTTT
.	.	TRBV29-1	TRBJ2-5	CSVLTGERETQYF	TGCAGCGTCCTTACGGGAGAGAGGGAGACCCAGTACTTC
.	.	TRBV2	TRBJ2-1	CASRGTGLDEQFF	TGTGCCAGCAGAGGGACAGGACTAGACGAGCAGTTCTTC
.	.	TRBV4-1	TRBJ2-1	CASSQDPKTGYVMSLYNEQFF	TGCGCCAGCAGCCAAGACCCTAAGACGGGGTACGTAATGAGTTTATACAATGAGCAGTTCTTC
.	TRBD2	TRBV7-2	TRBJ2-7	CASRLTSGSYEQYF	TGTGCCAGCAGACTGACTAGCGGGAGCTACGAGCAGTACTTC
many	.	TRBV7-2	TRBJ1-2	CASSQDVGRPNYGYTF	TGTGCCAGCAGCCAGGACGTAGGGCGGCCTAACTATGGCTACACCTTC
many	.	TRBV28	TRBJ1-2	CASSLGGKGGYTF	TGTGCCAGCAGTTTGGGTGGTAAGGGGGGCTACACCTTC
many	.	TRBV5-6	TRBJ2-1	CASSFREDGDEQFF	TGTGCCAGCAGCTTCAGGGAGGATGGGGATGAGCAGTTCTTC
many	.	TRBV28	TRBJ1-4	CASSIRDEKLFF	TGTGCCAGCAGCATAAGGGACGAAAAACTGTTTTTT
.	.	TRBV25-1	TRBJ1-1	CASSPRRGGNTEAFF	TGTGCCAGCAGCCCTCGCAGGGGAGGGAACACTGAAGCTTTCTTT
.	TRBD1	TRBV19	TRBJ1-3	CASSTTGHRRGGTIYF	TGTGCCAGTAGTACGACAGGGCACAGACGGGGCGGCACCATATATTTT
once	.	TRBV11-2	TRBJ2-3	CASSLGLAGRVDTQYF	TGTGCCAGCAGCTTAGGGCTAGCAGGTCGTGTAGATACGCAGTATTTT
few	.	TRBV30	TRBJ2-3	CAWSIRVTDTQYF	TGTGCCTGGAGTATACGCGTTACAGATACGCAGTATTTT